Each of the 21 T cell receptor beta chains below was sequenced from the same sample in a study of T cell responses to AZD1222 COVID-19 vaccine (dated by TCRdb to the early 2020s). The sample's time point, from its label and the paper: baseline before first vaccination. This specimen's treatment or condition label, interpreted: meningococcal conjugate vaccine given as trial control. Library prep was done by the immunoSEQ multiplex PCR assay. TCRdb carries this immuneACCESS record with in-frame sequences only. Its versions omit some clonotypes, under half of them owing to an unresolved V gene in the studies checked, with the rest unexplained. The table for this sample lists about 140,000 clones; just over 90% of them were counted only once. The ten largest clones add up to 0.85% to 0.95% of the sample. Sequenced material: peripheral blood, taken on day 0 of MenACWY control vaccination. These receptors were obtained from an adult in good health.

This clone was detected once. CDR3 sequence: CASSLDRGGGYTF. The CDR3, as DNA: TGTGCCAGCAGCTTAGACAGGGGTGGGGGCTACACCTTC. The V call is TRBV7-2, the J call TRBJ1-2; 7 bases match TRBD1. From germline, CDR1 is SGHTA and CDR2 FQGNSA. The V and J ends lost 1 base and 8 bases, in that order; junction bases with no gene match: 4. The CDR3 sequence is 13 residues long.

V gene TRBV6-5 combines with J gene TRBJ1-2; perhaps TRBD1 as D (6 bases). The CDR3 sequence is 14 residues long. Per the germline V gene, CDR1 is MNHEY and CDR2 is SVGAGI. Trimming took 6 bases from V and 8 from J, leaving 19 bases between them. CDR3 protein: CASSPVTGWGGYTF. For the CDR3, the DNA is TGTGCCAGCAGCCCGGTCACAGGGTGGGGAGGCTACACCTTC.

The chain employs TRBV6-5 and TRBJ1-2; 7 bases map to TRBD1. Unmatched junction bases numbered 8, after V lost 5 bases and J lost 5 bases. This CDR3 spans 14 amino acids. The germline V gene has CDR1 MNHEY and CDR2 SVGAGI. The CDR3 sequence is CASSRDRTRYGYTF. The CDR3 DNA follows: TGTGCCAGCAGTAGGGACAGAACCCGGTATGGCTACACCTTC.

V and J are TRBV19 and TRBJ1-1; D is unresolved. In germline, CDR1 is LNHDA, CDR2 SQIVND (reference sequence). Between the trimmed V and J ends, which lost 4 bases and 0 bases, there was a span of 9 bases. The CDR3 has 14 residues. The CDR3 sequence is CASSTRTLNTEAFF. The CDR3 region has the DNA TGTGCCAGTAGTACCAGGACCTTGAACACTGAAGCTTTCTTT.

The chain has TRBV28 and TRBJ2-3; 11 nucleotides line up with TRBD2. The CDR3 consists of 18 residues. The V segment lost 1 base and the J segment 1 base; nucleotides outside the gene matches: 7. CDR1 and CDR2 (germline): MDHEN, SYDVKM. The CDR3 protein is CASSLYGTSGYRTDTQYF. DNA of the CDR3: TGTGCCAGCAGTTTATATGGGACTAGCGGCTATCGCACAGATACGCAGTATTTT.

The CDR3 DNA follows: TGTGCCAGCAGCTTGCCACGGCAGGGTTACTACGAGCAGTACTTC. Protein product: CASSLPRQGYYEQYF. The rearrangement uses TRBV5-4 and TRBJ2-7; TRBD1 might be the D (5 bases). Trimming removed 1 base from V and 3 bases from J, with 14 bases in between. Germline CDR1 is SGHNT and CDR2 is YYREEE (reference sequence). The CDR3 totals 15 residues. Using reference TRBV5-4 and TRBJ2-7 for the parts outside the CDR3, the full variable domain is ETGVTQSPTHLIKTRGQQVTLRCSSQSGHNTVSWYQQALGQGPQFIFQYYREEENGRGNFPPRFSGLQFPNYSSELNVNALELDDSALYLCASSLPRQGYYEQYFGPGTRLTVT.

The J gene is TRBJ1-5, the V gene TRBV7-2, with D perhaps matching TRBD1 (5 bases). This CDR3 spans 15 amino acids. V was shortened by 6 bases and J by 5 bases, with 17 bases between the two germline ends. The germline V gene encodes CDR1 SGHTA and CDR2 FQGNSA. The CDR3 DNA reads as TGTGCCAGCAGTCCGAGAGGCAGGGAGGATCAGCCCCAGCATTTT. Its protein product is CASSPRGREDQPQHF.

The gene calls are TRBV6-5 and TRBJ1-5, with a possible D match to TRBD1 (5 bases). The length of the CDR3 is 15 residues. Trimming stripped 7 bases from V and 0 bases from J, with 13 bases between. CDR1 and CDR2 (germline): MNHEY, SVGAGI. CDR3 nucleotide sequence: TGTGCCAGCAACCCGCAGGGATATAGCAATCAGCCCCAGCATTTT. As protein: CASNPQGYSNQPQHF.

The chain employs TRBV29-1 and TRBJ2-3; 13 bases align to TRBD2. Trimming took 4 bases from V and 2 from J; bases not matched to a gene: 6. Looked up from germline, CDR1 is SQVTM and CDR2 is ANQGSEA. The CDR3 is made up of 16 amino acids. CDR3 region: CSVGGLAGSYTDTQYF. In DNA form, the CDR3 reads TGCAGCGTTGGGGGACTAGCGGGGTCTTACACAGATACGCAGTATTTT.

The rearrangement links TRBV5-1 to TRBJ2-1; perhaps D is TRBD1 or TRBD2 (5 bases each). V lost 0 bases, J lost 2 bases, and 12 bases lay in between. The germline gives CDR1 SGHRS, CDR2 YFSETQ. The CDR3 sequence is 16 residues long. DNA of the CDR3: TGCGCCAGCAGCTTGGGGGCTCAGGGACCCTACAATGAGCAGTTCTTC. It specifies CASSLGAQGPYNEQFF. The complete variable domain, with remaining parts taken from reference TRBV5-1 and TRBJ2-1, reads KAGVTQTPRYLIKTRGQQVTLSCSPISGHRSVSWYQQTPGQGLQFLFEYFSETQRNKGNFPGRFSGRQFSNSRSEMNVSTLELGDSALYLCASSLGAQGPYNEQFFGPGTRLTVL.

This clone is a singleton in its sample. J is TRBJ2-1 and V is TRBV7-2; 12 bases fit TRBD2. Germline trimming cut 1 base from V and 5 bases from J; bases unmatched to any gene: 3. This CDR3 comprises 16 residues. CDR1 is SGHTA and CDR2 is FQGNSA in the germline V gene. CDR3 bases: TGTGCCAGCAGCTTAGGACTAGCGGGAGTGGACAATGAGCAGTTCTTC. This gives the protein CASSLGLAGVDNEQFF.

The V call is TRBV6-4, the J call TRBJ1-1, with no clear D. The germline V and J ends were trimmed by 7 bases and 4 bases, with 16 bases remaining between them. The CDR3 runs 14 residues. Germline V gene lookup returns CDR1 MRHNA and CDR2 SNTAGT. The CDR3: CASTSVVIITEAFF. CDR3 coding DNA: TGTGCCAGCACTTCAGTAGTAATTATCACTGAAGCTTTCTTT.

The rearrangement joins TRBV7-9 to TRBJ1-2; D gene unclear. Trimming pared 3 bases from V and 13 bases from J, leaving 21 bases between. CDR3 size: 14 residues. Germline V gene lookup returns CDR1 SEHNR and CDR2 FQNEAQ (reference sequence). CDR3 residues: CASSFSSPPPASTF. DNA for the CDR3: TGTGCCAGCAGCTTCTCTAGCCCGCCTCCCGCCTCCACCTTC.

The V and J genes are TRBV28 and TRBJ2-5; D not resolved. Germline assignment: CDR1 MDHEN and CDR2 SYDVKM. The CDR3 loop spans 13 amino acids. The V end lost 5 bases, the J end lost 2 bases, and 9 bases lay between the germline ends. The CDR3 region has the DNA TGTGCCAGCAGTGATAGGAATCAAGAGACCCAGTACTTC. It specifies CASSDRNQETQYF.

The count of this clone is one. The chain joins TRBV11-2 to TRBJ2-1; 13 bases are a match to TRBD2. Germline CDR1 reads SGHAT; CDR2 reads FQNNGV. The CDR3 runs 19 residues. J lost 7 bases, V lost 0 bases, and 12 bases had no gene match. The CDR3 spells CASSLDQLRTSGSGNEQFF. The CDR3 DNA reads TGTGCCAGCAGCTTAGATCAATTGAGGACTAGCGGGAGTGGAAATGAGCAGTTCTTC.

The V gene is TRBV5-1, the J gene TRBJ2-3; 9 bases map to TRBD2. V shed 0 bases and J 5 bases; nucleotides not matched to a gene: 4. Germline loops: CDR1 SGHRS, CDR2 YFSETQ. CDR3 length equals 15 residues. CDR3 region: CASSLASTSGDTQYF. The CDR3 bases are TGCGCCAGCAGCTTGGCCTCGACTAGCGGAGATACGCAGTATTTT.

The gene calls are TRBV18 and TRBJ1-1, with unresolved D. There are 14 residues in the CDR3. Trimming took off 3 bases at V and 7 bases at J, with 15 bases between the two ends. Per the germline V gene, CDR1 is KGHSH and CDR2 is LQKENI. The CDR3: CASSPQLTGSEAFF. CDR3 DNA: TGTGCCAGCTCACCCCAGTTAACGGGGAGTGAAGCTTTCTTT.

This chain joins TRBV6-5 and TRBJ1-4; 7 nucleotides match TRBD1. Germline-derived CDR1 and CDR2 are MNHEY and SVGAGI. This CDR3 has 14 amino acids. The J segment lost 8 bases and the V segment lost 7 bases, leaving 10 bases of the junction unmatched. The CDR3 loop is CASIPRGGLEKLFF. DNA for the CDR3: TGTGCCAGCATCCCCAGGGGGGGATTAGAAAAACTGTTTTTT.

The V call is TRBV7-9, the J call TRBJ1-1; TRBD1 aligns across 8 bases. V lost 2 bases and J lost 5; bases outside the gene matches: 7. The CDR3 has 15 residues. Germline-derived CDR1 and CDR2 are SEHNR and FQNEAQ (reference sequence). In DNA form, the CDR3 reads TGTGCCAGCAGCTTACAACAGGGGGGGAGGACTGAAGCTTTCTTT. This translates into CASSLQQGGRTEAFF.

V usage is TRBV12-5 and J usage is TRBJ1-5; D uncertain. The CDR3 covers 15 residues. Between the trimmed V and J ends, which lost 1 base and 4 bases, there was a span of 11 bases. CDR1 is LGHNT and CDR2 is FRNRAP in the germline V gene. The CDR3 here is CASGLAGLRNQPQHF. CDR3 sequence (DNA): TGTGCTAGTGGTTTGGCTGGCTTGCGGAATCAGCCCCAGCATTTT.

This clone was recorded a few times. V and J are TRBV12-5 and TRBJ2-5; perhaps TRBD2 as D (6 bases). CDR1 and CDR2 (germline): LGHNT, FRNRAP. V lost 5 bases and J 1 base, leaving 11 bases between the germline ends. The CDR3 totals 14 residues. The DNA for the CDR3 is TGTGCTAGTGGTACCGGAGGGTTCCAAGAGACCCAGTACTTC. It specifies CASGTGGFQETQYF.